The following is a T cell receptor beta chain sequence with its context. Antigen unknown. PCR was performed using 60 Vbeta and 13 Jbeta primers. Study processing details: About 12 million of the about 80 million unique TCR beta chains counted in a later analysis were shared. Profiled with immunoSEQ multiplex PCR; TCRdb holds only in-frame clones, not every one. V and J calls and clone size come straight from that table; D and trimming were deduced from the DNA. The sample contains 170,000 or so clones, around 83% of which appear only once. This record belongs to a study of cytomegalovirus exposure and HLA in healthy donors. Study findings and constraints: Later analysis showed most CMV-associated TCR beta chains appearing HLA-restricted. Further analysis, carried out later, found HLA-associated TCR beta chains more clonally expanded than equally common other chains. CMV serostatus was the only recorded immune exposure for donors.

Sample: PBMCs. This clonotype was obtained from a man aged 50 to 59 in good health and CMV-seronegative.

CDR3 residues: CASSLRLAGNPLDPAYEQYF. DNA for the CDR3: TGCGCCAGCAGCTTGCGTCTAGCGGGAAACCCGTTAGACCCAGCCTACGAGCAGTACTTC. The chain couples TRBV5-1 to TRBJ2-7; TRBD2 agrees at 9 bases. J gave up 2 bases and V 1 base, and 19 bases lay outside the gene matches. The CDR3 totals 20 residues. Germline CDR1 is SGHRS and CDR2 is YFSETQ.